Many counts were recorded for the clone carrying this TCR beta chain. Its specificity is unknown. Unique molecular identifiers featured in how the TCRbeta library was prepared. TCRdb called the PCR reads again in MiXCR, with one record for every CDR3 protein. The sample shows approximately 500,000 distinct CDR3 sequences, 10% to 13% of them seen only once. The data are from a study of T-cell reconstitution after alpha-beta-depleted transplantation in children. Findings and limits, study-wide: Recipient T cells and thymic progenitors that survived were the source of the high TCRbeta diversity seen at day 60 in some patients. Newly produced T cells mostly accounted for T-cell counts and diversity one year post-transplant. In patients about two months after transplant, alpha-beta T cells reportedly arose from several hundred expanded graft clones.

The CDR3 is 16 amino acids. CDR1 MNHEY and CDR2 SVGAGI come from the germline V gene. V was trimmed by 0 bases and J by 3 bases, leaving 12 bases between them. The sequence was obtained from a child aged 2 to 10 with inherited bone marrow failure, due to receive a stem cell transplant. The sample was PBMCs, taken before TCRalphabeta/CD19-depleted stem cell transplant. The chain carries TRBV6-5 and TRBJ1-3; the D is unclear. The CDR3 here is CASSYSETDLGNTIYF. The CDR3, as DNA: TGTGCCAGCAGTTACTCCGAGACCGACCTTGGAAACACCATATATTTT.